Below, 21 T cell receptor beta chains from the same sample are listed, as sequenced in a study of T cell repertoires in cytomegalovirus infection. In TCRdb, the reads were re-called with MiXCR into one record per CDR3 protein. This table holds about 140,000 distinct CDR3 sequences, 5% to 6.5% found once. Sequenced sample: PBMCs. Receptor source: a human donor in good health (CMV status not recorded). Some clones in this sample may be carry-over from other donors' samples.

This clonotype was recorded many times. The CDR3 DNA sequence: TGTGCCAGCAGCTTAGAGGGCGGAGGGAATCAGCCCCAGCATTTT. The encoded protein is CASSLEGGGNQPQHF. This chain connects TRBV7-2 to TRBJ1-5; D call uncertain. V was trimmed by 1 base and J by 4 bases, leaving 11 bases between them. Looked up from germline, CDR1 is SGHTA and CDR2 is FQGNSA. The CDR3 spans 15 residues.

This clonotype came up many times. The chain couples TRBV28 to TRBJ1-5; a possible D gene is TRBD1 (6 bases). Germline V gives CDR1 MDHEN, CDR2 SYDVKM. This CDR3 region has 15 residues. The V gene lost 2 bases and the J gene lost 7 bases, with 15 bases spanning the gap. CDR3 nucleotides: TGTGCCAGCAGTTTAGCAGGGGAAGGGACGCAGCCCCAGCATTTT. As protein: CASSLAGEGTQPQHF. Full variable domain (missing parts from reference TRBV28 and TRBJ1-5): DVKVTQSSRYLVKRTGEKVFLECVQDMDHENMFWYRQDPGLGLRLIYFSYDVKMKEKGDIPEGYSVSREKKERFSLILESASTNQTSMYLCASSLAGEGTQPQHFGDGTRLSIL.

This clonotype has ten or more counts. The chain couples TRBV7-3 to TRBJ2-3; D remains ambiguous. Trimming stripped 6 bases from V and 6 bases from J, with 16 bases between. Germline values: CDR1 SGHTA, CDR2 FQGTGA. This CDR3 has 14 residues. This CDR3 is CASSLGITADTQYF. The DNA for the CDR3 is TGTGCCAGCAGTTTAGGGATCACCGCGGATACGCAGTATTTT.

The chain links TRBV5-1 to TRBJ1-1; 9 bases are a match to TRBD1. The ends lost 4 bases at V and 6 bases at J; junction bases unmatched: 10. The germline gives CDR1 SGHRS, CDR2 YFSETQ. This CDR3 is built from 15 residues. CDR3 in DNA: TGCGCCAGCAGCATTACCGGGACAGGGATGCCTGAAGCTTTCTTT. This gives the protein CASSITGTGMPEAFF.

This chain connects TRBV20-1 to TRBJ1-5; the match to TRBD1 covers 7 bases. The ends lost 3 bases at V and 6 bases at J; junction bases unmatched: 14. The CDR3 consists of 16 residues. The germline V gene has CDR1 DFQATT and CDR2 SNEGSKA (reference sequence). CDR3: CSARWTGGSLSQPQHF. DNA of the CDR3: TGCAGTGCTAGGTGGACAGGAGGCTCGTTGTCTCAGCCCCAGCATTTT.

V and J are TRBV7-8 and TRBJ1-2, with D unclear. Trimming took 3 bases from V and 6 from J, leaving 11 bases between them. CDR1 SGHVS and CDR2 FQNEAQ come from the germline V gene. The CDR3 runs to 13 residues. CDR3 sequence: CASSFTRGHGYTF. In DNA, the CDR3 is TGTGCCAGCAGCTTCACCCGTGGCCATGGCTACACCTTC.

The sample holds many counts of this clonotype. This sequence joins TRBV7-8 and TRBJ2-2, with D possibly TRBD2 on 5 matching bases. The CDR3 contains 16 residues. Germline values: CDR1 SGHVS, CDR2 FQNEAQ. Deletions cut 1 base from V and 0 bases from J, with 9 bases between. CDR3 DNA: TGTGCCAGCAGCTTAGGTCCGGGGACGAACACCGGGGAGCTGTTTTTT. It translates to CASSLGPGTNTGELFF.

This clonotype was detected a few times. The gene calls are TRBV2 and TRBJ1-2; D call uncertain. CDR3 length equals 13 residues. Germline V gives CDR1 SNHLY, CDR2 FYNNEI. Trimming pared 7 bases from V and 2 bases from J, leaving 11 bases between. The CDR3 DNA sequence: TGTGCCAGCATTATCGGGCCAAACTATGGCTACACCTTC. Translation: CASIIGPNYGYTF.

The chain combines TRBV20-1 with TRBJ1-2; 9 nucleotides line up with TRBD1. Germline V lookup: CDR1 DFQATT, CDR2 SNEGSKA (reference sequence). Germline trimming cut 0 bases from V and 3 bases from J; bases unmatched to any gene: 8. CDR3 length: 16 residues. The CDR3 region has the DNA TGCAGTGCTAGAGATCGTCGGACAGGGGCCTACTATGGCTACACCTTC. Translating it yields CSARDRRTGAYYGYTF.

At least ten counts were recorded for this clonotype. The V call is TRBV28, the J call TRBJ1-1; D remains unclear. The length of the CDR3 is 12 residues. Germline loops: CDR1 MDHEN, CDR2 SYDVKM. Trimming took off 3 bases at V and 9 bases at J, with 11 bases between the two ends. The CDR3 coding sequence is TGTGCCAGCAGTTTGGAGGAAACTAAAGCTTTCTTT. This encodes CASSLEETKAFF.

This clonotype has a count of ten or more. The J gene is TRBJ1-2, the V gene TRBV6-1; D may be TRBD1 (6 bases). Germline assignment: CDR1 MNHNS and CDR2 SASEGT. V was clipped by 4 bases and J by 6 bases, with 12 bases between them. The CDR3 contains 13 residues. In DNA, the CDR3 is TGTGCCAGCAGTGGGGGGGCTTTACATGGCTACACCTTC. Protein sequence: CASSGGALHGYTF.

This clonotype was picked up many times. V usage is TRBV11-3 and J usage is TRBJ1-1; D is uncertain. Trimming took off 5 bases at V and 5 bases at J, with 15 bases between the two ends. Germline V lookup: CDR1 SGHNT, CDR2 YENEEA. This CDR3 comprises 14 residues. CDR3 DNA sequence: TGTGCCAGCAGCGCCCGACCTTCGGAAACTGAAGCTTTCTTT. It translates to CASSARPSETEAFF.

This clonotype occurred a few times. The rearrangement uses TRBV15 and TRBJ2-5; 8 nucleotides line up with TRBD1. CDR1 is LNHNV and CDR2 is YYDKDF in the germline V gene (reference sequence). This CDR3 comprises 14 residues. The V and J ends lost 5 bases and 6 bases, in that order; junction bases with no gene match: 8. The CDR3 spells CATSLDRVGKTQYF. CDR3 nucleotides: TGTGCCACCAGCCTGGACAGGGTGGGAAAGACCCAGTACTTC.

This clonotype was seen many times. The chain links TRBV19 to TRBJ1-5; D unclear. The germline CDR1 and CDR2 sequences are LNHDA and SQIVND (reference sequence). With 3 bases removed from V and 0 bases from J, the gap between germline ends came to 9 bases. The CDR3 contains 15 residues. CDR3 loop: CASSMLGSSNQPQHF. The CDR3 nucleotides read TGTGCCAGTAGTATGTTAGGCAGTAGCAATCAGCCCCAGCATTTT. The whole variable domain, remainder taken from reference TRBV19 and TRBJ1-5, is DGGITQSPKYLFRKEGQNVTLSCEQNLNHDAMYWYRQDPGQGLRLIYYSQIVNDFQKGDIAEGYSVSREKKESFPLTVTSAQKNPTAFYLCASSMLGSSNQPQHFGDGTRLSIL.

This clonotype was seen repeatedly, ten times or more. V gene TRBV28 combines with J gene TRBJ1-6; 7 bases agree with TRBD1. Per the germline V gene, CDR1 is MDHEN and CDR2 is SYDVKM. V lost 6 bases to trimming and J lost 10 bases; unmatched junction nucleotides: 6. CDR3 size: 13 residues. In DNA, the CDR3 is TGTGCCAGCAGGGGCAGACAGGGCTCACCCCTCCACTTT. Translating it yields CASRGRQGSPLHF.

Notes on this clonotype: The germline gene is not matched at one end of the junction; a read error may be the cause. The chain uses TRBV19 and TRBJ2-4, with D maybe TRBD2 (7 bases). Germline CDR1 and CDR2: LNHDA and SQIVND (reference sequence). CDR3 length equals 19 residues. The CDR3 DNA is TGTGCCAGTAGTTGGGGGGGAGGGACACACTCGGGAGCCAAAATCATTCAGTACTTC. Its protein is CASSWGGGTHSGAKIIQYF. Filled out from reference TRBV19 and TRBJ2-4, the complete variable domain reads DGGITQSPKYLFRKEGQNVTLSCEQNLNHDAMYWYRQDPGQGLRLIYYSQIVNDFQKGDIAEGYSVSREKKESFPLTVTSAQKNPTAFYLCASSWGGGTHSGAKIIQYFGAGTRLSVL.

Ten or more counts support this clonotype. The V and J genes are TRBV7-2 and TRBJ2-5, with 11 bases aligning to TRBD2. With V trimmed by 1 base and J by 5 bases, 6 bases remained unmatched. CDR1 SGHTA and CDR2 FQGNSA come from the germline V gene. The CDR3 loop spans 16 amino acids. The CDR3 here is CASSLGGSGGAETQYF. Here the CDR3 DNA reads TGTGCCAGCAGCTTAGGGGGTAGCGGGGGGGCCGAGACCCAGTACTTC.

J is TRBJ2-2 and V is TRBV4-1, with no clear D. Germline V lookup: CDR1 MGHRA, CDR2 YSYEKL. The V and J ends lost 0 bases and 6 bases respectively, with 14 bases between them. This CDR3 is 16 amino acids long. The CDR3 nucleotides read TGCGCCAGCAGCCAAGAACCCAGCAGGTTTCCCGGGGAGCTGTTTTTT. This gives the protein CASSQEPSRFPGELFF.

The chain employs TRBV2 and TRBJ2-3, with 8 positions matching TRBD2. This CDR3 comprises 16 residues. Trimming took 5 bases from V and 2 from J; bases not matched to a gene: 9. The germline CDR1 and CDR2 sequences are SNHLY and FYNNEI. The CDR3 nucleotides read TGTGCCAGCAGTCGACTAGCGATGGGAAACACAGATACGCAGTATTTT. Protein sequence: CASSRLAMGNTDTQYF.

Many counts were recorded for this clonotype. The gene calls are TRBV7-2 and TRBJ1-5, with 8 bases that match TRBD1. The CDR3 has 15 amino acids. The V and J ends lost 4 bases and 1 base, in that order; junction bases with no gene match: 3. Germline assignment: CDR1 SGHTA and CDR2 FQGNSA. CDR3 protein: CASSSDRASNQPQHF. The CDR3 coding sequence is TGTGCCAGCAGCTCGGACAGGGCGAGCAATCAGCCCCAGCATTTT.

This clonotype has a handful of counts. The rearrangement links TRBV19 to TRBJ2-3; D might be TRBD1 or TRBD2, each matching 5 bases. Germline V gene sequence: CDR1 LNHDA, CDR2 SQIVND (reference sequence). CDR3 length: 17 amino acids. Trimming removed 0 bases from V and 6 bases from J, with 19 bases in between. The CDR3 here is CASSIDAVGGGIDTQYF. The CDR3 nucleotides are TGTGCCAGTAGTATAGACGCCGTTGGGGGTGGAATCGATACGCAGTATTTT.